This T cell receptor beta chain was recorded in a study of beta chain features in type 1 diabetes. The investigators reverse transcribed all of the isolated RNA, so they sequenced expressed TCRB transcripts. TCRdb keeps only in-frame clones here, not all; method: immunoSEQ multiplex PCR. Among 200,000 to 250,000 clones, 25% to 30% were seen once, and the ten largest hold 3% to 4%. The V end lost 5 bases, the J end lost 4 bases, and 17 bases lay between the germline ends. The CDR3 is 15 amino acids. Germline V lookup: CDR1 LNHNV, CDR2 YYDKDF (reference sequence). The source of this sequence is a man aged 30 to 39 in good health. The material sequenced was central memory CD4+ T cells from blood. This chain connects TRBV15 to TRBJ2-5; D tentatively fits TRBD1 or TRBD2 (6 bases each). CDR3: CATSGLGGQGETQYF. The CDR3 DNA reads TGTGCCACCAGCGGTTTGGGGGGACAAGGAGAGACCCAGTACTTC.